These 27 T cell receptor beta chains originate from one sample sequenced in a study of T cell repertoires in cytomegalovirus infection. TCRdb processed the reads anew with MiXCR; each CDR3 protein has one entry. Of approximately 180,000 distinct CDR3 sequences listed, under 25% were seen once; the top ten hold roughly 2.9%. Source material: PBMCs. These receptors all come from a human donor in good health (CMV status not recorded). Some clones in this sample may be carry-over from other donors' samples.

This clonotype was counted at least ten times. The V call is TRBV28, the J call TRBJ2-7; 7 bases agree with TRBD2. This CDR3 is built from 16 residues. The J segment lost 4 bases and the V segment lost 6 bases, leaving 15 bases of the junction unmatched. From germline, CDR1 is MDHEN and CDR2 SYDVKM. In DNA, the CDR3 is TGTGCCAGCAGGGAGGGCAAGGCGGGAGTTCTTTACGAGCAGTACTTC. Amino acids: CASREGKAGVLYEQYF.

This clonotype was observed at least ten times. The V call is TRBV7-2, the J call TRBJ2-1, with 10 bases fitting TRBD2. In germline, CDR1 is SGHTA, CDR2 FQGNSA. The CDR3 loop spans 15 amino acids. The trim removed 4 bases at V and 4 bases at J, leaving 4 bases unmatched. CDR3 sequence reads: CASSSPTSGYNEQFF. The CDR3 nucleotides are TGTGCCAGCAGCTCCCCGACTAGCGGGTACAATGAGCAGTTCTTC.

The V gene is TRBV28, the J gene TRBJ1-2; D not certain. V lost 8 bases and J 6 bases, leaving 7 bases between the germline ends. Germline V gene data show CDR1 as MDHEN and CDR2 as SYDVKM. This CDR3 spans 10 amino acids. CDR3 protein: CASGSDGYTF. CDR3 DNA: TGTGCCAGCGGTTCTGATGGCTACACCTTC.

This clonotype was seen ten or more times. The V gene is TRBV10-3, the J gene TRBJ2-1, with no clear D. Between the trimmed V and J ends, which lost 1 base and 10 bases, there was a span of 8 bases. In germline, CDR1 is ENHRY, CDR2 SYGVKD. CDR3 size: 12 residues. This CDR3 is CAISELEREQFF. CDR3 in DNA: TGTGCCATCAGTGAGTTGGAGAGGGAGCAGTTCTTC.

V is TRBV7-2 and J is TRBJ2-5; 9 positions agree with TRBD2. Germline CDR1 and CDR2: SGHTA and FQGNSA. Trimming cost V 2 bases and J 5 bases; bases outside gene matches: 6. There are 15 residues in the CDR3. The CDR3 region has the DNA TGTGCCAGCAGCTTATACCAGAGCGGGAGGGAGACCCAGTACTTC. Translated, it gives CASSLYQSGRETQYF.

The rearrangement links TRBV6-1 to TRBJ2-1; 9 bases fit TRBD2. Germline trimming cut 8 bases from V and 8 bases from J; bases unmatched to any gene: 7. The CDR3 is 13 amino acids. Germline lookup yields CDR1 MNHNS and CDR2 SASEGT. The CDR3 nucleotides are TGTGCCAGCGGGCGGGAGGGCCAATATGAGCAGTTCTTC. Amino acid sequence: CASGREGQYEQFF.

V usage is TRBV19 and J usage is TRBJ2-2, with D uncertain. The ends were cut back, 5 bases at V and 4 bases at J, with 8 bases in the middle. The CDR3 runs 13 residues. Germline CDR1 is LNHDA and CDR2 is SQIVND (reference sequence). The CDR3 loop reads CASSHSPTGELFF. CDR3 bases: TGTGCCAGTAGTCACAGTCCCACCGGGGAGCTGTTTTTT.

The V call is TRBV3-1, the J call TRBJ1-2; TRBD1 matches at 9 bases. V dropped 3 bases and J dropped 3; count of bases not matched to a gene: 11. The CDR3 consists of 17 residues. Germline V gene data show CDR1 as LGHDT and CDR2 as YNNKEL (reference sequence). The DNA of the CDR3 is TGTGCCAGCAGCCATTATACCTCGACAGGGGGAGACTATGGCTACACCTTC. Translated: CASSHYTSTGGDYGYTF.

The chain recombines TRBV20-1 with TRBJ2-7; TRBD2 matches at 11 bases. Germline CDR1 is DFQATT and CDR2 is SNEGSKA (reference sequence). The CDR3 runs 19 residues. Trimming removed 0 bases from V and 1 base from J; junction bases left unmatched: 14. This CDR3 reads CSARDTLAGGTLLSYEQYF. The DNA of the CDR3 is TGCAGTGCTAGAGATACTCTAGCGGGAGGTACACTACTATCCTACGAGCAGTACTTC.

This clonotype has ten or more counts. The gene calls are TRBV7-2 and TRBJ2-1; D uncertain. The V and J ends lost 1 base and 7 bases respectively, with 14 bases between them. From germline, CDR1 is SGHTA and CDR2 FQGNSA. This CDR3 spans 15 amino acids. CDR3 protein: CASSLDRKRMNEQFF. DNA for the CDR3: TGTGCCAGCAGCTTAGACCGGAAGCGTATGAATGAGCAGTTCTTC. The complete variable domain, with remaining parts taken from reference TRBV7-2 and TRBJ2-1, reads GAGVSQSPSNKVTEKGKDVELRCDPISGHTALYWYRQSLGQGLEFLIYFQGNSAPDKSGLPSDRFSAERTGGSVSTLTIQRTQQEDSAVYLCASSLDRKRMNEQFFGPGTRLTVL.

This clonotype was counted only a few times. The chain carries TRBV6-2 or TRBV6-3 and TRBJ2-1; 11 bases fit TRBD2. This CDR3 comprises 17 residues. The germline V gene encodes CDR1 MNHEY and CDR2 SVGEGT. The J segment lost 5 bases and the V segment lost 6 bases, leaving 12 bases of the junction unmatched. The CDR3 nucleotides read TGTGCCAGCAGCTTTAGGACTAGCGGGCTCCTTCACAATGAGCAGTTCTTC. This codes for CASSFRTSGLLHNEQFF.

The sample holds a few counts of this clonotype. The chain combines TRBV29-1 with TRBJ1-1, with D tentatively TRBD1 (6 bases). The CDR3 runs 13 residues. V lost 4 bases and J 5 bases, leaving 14 bases between the germline ends. Per the germline V gene, CDR1 is SQVTM and CDR2 is ANQGSEA. The CDR3 protein is CSVGTGLATEAFF. CDR3 sequence (DNA): TGCAGCGTTGGAACAGGGTTAGCTACTGAAGCTTTCTTT.

At least ten counts were recorded for this clonotype. This chain links TRBV7-9 with TRBJ1-2; the D gene is possibly TRBD1 (6 bases). Between the trimmed V and J ends, which lost 5 bases and 6 bases, there was a span of 19 bases. The CDR3 covers 15 residues. Per the germline V gene, CDR1 is SEHNR and CDR2 is FQNEAQ (reference sequence). The CDR3 DNA is TGTGCCAGCAGCCTGCAGGGGAGGACGGTTGATGGCTACACCTTC. It encodes CASSLQGRTVDGYTF. The full variable domain, its missing parts supplied by reference TRBV7-9 and TRBJ1-2, is DTGVSQNPRHKITKRGQNVTFRCDPISEHNRLYWYRQTLGQGPEFLTYFQNEAQLEKSRLLSDRFSAERPKGSFSTLEIQRTEQGDSAMYLCASSLQGRTVDGYTFGSGTRLTVV.

A remark on this clonotype: A much larger clonotype is one base distant, so this may be a read error. This chain links TRBV14 with TRBJ2-1; 9 bases align to TRBD2. Germline loops: CDR1 SGHDN, CDR2 FVKESK. This CDR3 spans 16 amino acids. Unmatched junction bases numbered 9, after V lost 4 bases and J lost 5 bases. This CDR3 reads CASSLLRLADNNEQFF. In DNA form, the CDR3 reads TGTGCCAGCAGCCTACTAAGACTAGCGGACAACAATGAGCAGTTCTTC.

This clonotype was recorded a few times. The chain joins TRBV7-9 to TRBJ1-5; D unresolved. V was pared by 0 bases and J by 11 bases, with 11 bases between. CDR1 and CDR2 (germline): SEHNR, FQNEAQ (reference sequence). This CDR3 has 13 amino acids. The CDR3 sequence: CASSLASEGAQHF. The DNA for the CDR3 is TGTGCCAGCAGCTTAGCTTCCGAAGGAGCCCAGCATTTT.

The chain employs TRBV7-2 and TRBJ1-5, with unresolved D. The CDR3 runs 15 residues. Looked up from germline, CDR1 is SGHTA and CDR2 is FQGNSA. The V and J ends lost 0 bases and 1 base respectively, with 7 bases between them. CDR3: CASSLAGLSNQPQHF. CDR3 bases: TGTGCCAGCAGCTTAGCAGGCTTGAGCAATCAGCCCCAGCATTTT.

The V gene is TRBV20-1, the J gene TRBJ1-1, with D uncertain. Germline CDR1 reads DFQATT; CDR2 reads SNEGSKA (reference sequence). Trimming cost V 4 bases and J 2 bases, with 8 bases left between them. The CDR3 runs 12 residues. This chain's CDR3 is CSATRVNTEAFF. The CDR3 nucleotides read TGCAGTGCTACAAGGGTAAACACTGAAGCTTTCTTT.

For this clonotype: A junction end diverges from the germline sequence, so it may reflect a read error. The chain combines TRBV6-2 or TRBV6-3 with TRBJ2-1, with D tentatively TRBD2 (6 bases). The CDR3 runs 15 residues. Germline V gene sequence: CDR1 MNHEY, CDR2 SVGEGT. This CDR3 reads CASSYSVGSYNQQFF. In DNA, the CDR3 is TGTGCCAGCAGTTACTCGGTCGGGAGTTACAATCAGCAGTTCTTC.

The chain links TRBV5-4 to TRBJ2-2; possible D gene TRBD1, 5 bases. The germline CDR1 and CDR2 sequences are SGHNT and YYREEE (reference sequence). This CDR3 contains 15 residues. V lost 2 bases and J 7 bases, leaving 15 bases between the germline ends. The CDR3: CASSLVGQDFGELFF. Here the CDR3 DNA reads TGTGCCAGCAGCTTAGTAGGACAAGACTTCGGGGAGCTGTTTTTT.

The V and J genes are TRBV11-2 and TRBJ1-1; D uncertain. Germline lookup yields CDR1 SGHAT and CDR2 FQNNGV. The CDR3 runs 15 residues. V lost 6 bases and J 0 bases, leaving 14 bases between the germline ends. The DNA for the CDR3 is TGTGCCAGCAGAATAGGGAGGGCGATGAACACTGAAGCTTTCTTT. Protein product: CASRIGRAMNTEAFF.

This chain joins TRBV7-2 and TRBJ2-7; possibly TRBD2 for D (6 bases). With 3 bases removed from V and 3 bases from J, the gap between germline ends came to 12 bases. CDR3 size: 14 residues. From germline, CDR1 is SGHTA and CDR2 FQGNSA. Written as DNA, the CDR3 is TGTGCCAGCAGCTTCCGGGACTTGTACTACGAGCAGTACTTC. This translates into CASSFRDLYYEQYF.

The V call is TRBV28, the J call TRBJ2-2; tentatively, D is TRBD1 or TRBD2 (5 bases each). Germline V lookup: CDR1 MDHEN, CDR2 SYDVKM. CDR3 length: 15 amino acids. Between the trimmed V and J ends, which lost 3 bases and 5 bases, there was a span of 13 bases. The CDR3, as DNA: TGTGCCAGCAGTTTCCCGAGAGGGGTAACCGGGGAGCTGTTTTTT. As protein: CASSFPRGVTGELFF.

In its sample, this clonotype was seen a few times. The chain employs TRBV5-4 and TRBJ2-1, with 10 bases that match TRBD2. J gave up 8 bases and V 0 bases, and 5 bases lay outside the gene matches. This CDR3 is 15 amino acids long. The germline V gene encodes CDR1 SGHNT and CDR2 YYREEE (reference sequence). The CDR3 nucleotides read TGTGCCAGCAGCTTGGAAACTAGCGGGGCGCATGAGCAGTTCTTC. It is translated as CASSLETSGAHEQFF. Variable domain in full (rest from reference TRBV5-4 and TRBJ2-1): ETGVTQSPTHLIKTRGQQVTLRCSSQSGHNTVSWYQQALGQGPQFIFQYYREEENGRGNFPPRFSGLQFPNYSSELNVNALELDDSALYLCASSLETSGAHEQFFGPGTRLTVL.

This clonotype was recorded a few times. The V gene is TRBV5-6, the J gene TRBJ2-3; D might be TRBD1 (5 bases). With 4 bases removed from V and 3 bases from J, the gap between germline ends came to 18 bases. The germline V gene has CDR1 SGHDT and CDR2 YYEEEE. The CDR3 is 16 residues long. CDR3 loop: CASSTRAGLLTDTQYF. CDR3 nucleotides: TGTGCCAGCAGCACCAGGGCCGGGCTCCTAACAGATACGCAGTATTTT.

By frequency in the sample, this clonotype is medium-sized. The gene calls are TRBV7-2 and TRBJ1-5; D is ambiguous. The CDR3 covers 13 residues. The germline V gene encodes CDR1 SGHTA and CDR2 FQGNSA. V was clipped by 7 bases and J by 3 bases, with 10 bases between them. This CDR3 reads CASTQQINQPQHF. In DNA form, the CDR3 reads TGTGCCAGCACCCAACAGATCAATCAGCCCCAGCATTTT.

To note about this clonotype: An end of the junction differs from the germline gene, which may be a read error. The chain is built from TRBV7-2 and TRBJ2-7, with TRBD2 matching 7 bases. The germline CDR1 and CDR2 sequences are SGHTA and FQGNSA. This CDR3 is built from 14 residues. The CDR3 loop reads CACSLAGPVYEQYF. As DNA, the CDR3 is TGTGCCTGCAGCTTAGCGGGCCCAGTCTACGAGCAGTACTTC. Complete variable domain (other parts from reference TRBV7-2 and TRBJ2-7): GAGVSQSPSNKVTEKGKDVELRCDPISGHTALYWYRQSLGQGLEFLIYFQGNSAPDKSGLPSDRFSAERTGGSVSTLTIQRTQQEDSAVYLCACSLAGPVYEQYFGPGTRLTVT.

This clonotype has a handful of counts. The V call is TRBV28, the J call TRBJ1-4; D possibly corresponds to TRBD1 (6 bases). Deletions cut 7 bases from V and 8 bases from J, with 20 bases between. Germline CDR1 is MDHEN and CDR2 is SYDVKM. The CDR3 is made up of 15 amino acids. The CDR3 spells CASTTSLGAVEKLFF. As DNA, the CDR3 is TGTGCCAGCACCACTTCCCTGGGGGCGGTAGAAAAACTGTTTTTT.